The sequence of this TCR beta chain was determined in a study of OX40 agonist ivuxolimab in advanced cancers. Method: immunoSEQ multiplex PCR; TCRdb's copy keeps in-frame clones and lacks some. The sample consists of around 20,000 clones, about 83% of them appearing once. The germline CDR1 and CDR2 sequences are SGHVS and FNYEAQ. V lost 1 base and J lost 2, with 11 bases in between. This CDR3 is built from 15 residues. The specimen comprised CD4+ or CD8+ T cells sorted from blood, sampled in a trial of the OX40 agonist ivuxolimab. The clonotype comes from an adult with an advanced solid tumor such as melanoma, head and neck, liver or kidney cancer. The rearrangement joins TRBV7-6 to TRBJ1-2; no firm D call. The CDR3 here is CASSLGAYGNYGYTF. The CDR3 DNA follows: TGTGCCAGCAGCTTAGGAGCATACGGGAACTATGGCTACACCTTC.